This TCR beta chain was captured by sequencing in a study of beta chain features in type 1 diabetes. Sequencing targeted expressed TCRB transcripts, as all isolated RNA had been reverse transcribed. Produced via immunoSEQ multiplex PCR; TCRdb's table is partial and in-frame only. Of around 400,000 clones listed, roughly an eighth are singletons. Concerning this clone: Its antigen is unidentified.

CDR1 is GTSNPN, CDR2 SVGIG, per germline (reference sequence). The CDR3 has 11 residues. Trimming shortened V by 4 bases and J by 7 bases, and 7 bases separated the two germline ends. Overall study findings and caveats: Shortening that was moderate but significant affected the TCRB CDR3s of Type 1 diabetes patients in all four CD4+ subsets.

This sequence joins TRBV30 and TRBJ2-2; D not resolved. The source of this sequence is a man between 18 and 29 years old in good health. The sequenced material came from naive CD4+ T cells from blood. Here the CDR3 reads CAWKSFGELFF. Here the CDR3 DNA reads TGTGCCTGGAAATCTTTCGGGGAGCTGTTTTTT. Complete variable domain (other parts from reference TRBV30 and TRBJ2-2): SQTIHQWPATLVQPVGSPLSLECTVEGTSNPNLYWYRQAAGRGLQLLFYSVGIGQISSEVPQNLSASRPQDRQFILSSKKLLLSDSGFYLCAWKSFGELFFGEGSRLTVL.